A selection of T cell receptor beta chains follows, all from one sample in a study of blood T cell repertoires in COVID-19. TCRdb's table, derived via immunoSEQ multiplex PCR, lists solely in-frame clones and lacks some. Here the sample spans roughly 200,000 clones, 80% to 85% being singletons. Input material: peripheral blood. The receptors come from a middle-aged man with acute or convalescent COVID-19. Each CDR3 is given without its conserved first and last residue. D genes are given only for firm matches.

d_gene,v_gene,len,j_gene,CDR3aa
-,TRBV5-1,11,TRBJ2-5,ASSYAGQETQY
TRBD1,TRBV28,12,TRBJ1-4,ASSLQTGREKLF
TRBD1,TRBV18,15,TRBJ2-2,ASSSGQIIRGTGELF
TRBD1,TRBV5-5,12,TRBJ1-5,ASSVQGTDQPQH
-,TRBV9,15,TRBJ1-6,ASSDLRGPFSNSPLH
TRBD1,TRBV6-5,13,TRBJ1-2,ASRPTGGINYGYT
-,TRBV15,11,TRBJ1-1,ATSRDSTRRAF
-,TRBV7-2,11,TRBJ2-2,ASSAGSPGELF
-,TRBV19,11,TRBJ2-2,ASSEQGPGELF
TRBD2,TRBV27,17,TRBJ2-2,ASSLSSSGRVGGYGELF
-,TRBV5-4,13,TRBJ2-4,ASSPGGAAKNIQY
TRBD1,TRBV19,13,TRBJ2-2,ASSKNRGDTGELF
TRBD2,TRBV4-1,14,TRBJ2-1,ASSQLGLAGSNEQF
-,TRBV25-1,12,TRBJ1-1,ASSLYGGNTEAF
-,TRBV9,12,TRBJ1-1,ASSPRGMNTEAF
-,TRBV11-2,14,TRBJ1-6,ASSPESGGGNSPLH
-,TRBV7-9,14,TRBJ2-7,ASSSRQGKISYEQY
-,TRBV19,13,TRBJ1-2,ASINPGGANYGYT
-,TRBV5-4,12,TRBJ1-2,ASSPENRGYGYT
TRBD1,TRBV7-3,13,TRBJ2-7,ASSPQGAGQYEQY